Listed here are 13 T cell receptor beta chains from one sample, sequenced in a study of post-analysis software for immune sequencing data (dated by TCRdb to between 2015 and 2016). Overall study outcomes, separate from this receptor: Significantly higher frequencies in patients than in controls were found for several TRBV segments, including TRBV5-6, TRBV5-1 and TRBV20-1.

These TCRs are of unknown antigen specificity. The library was obtained by PCR. Sequenced on an Illumina HiSeq 2500. To reduce PCR and sequencing biases, unique molecular identifiers were incorporated into the TCR beta cDNA libraries. Clones were called with MiXCR by TCRdb after fastp trimmed the public reads at Q25, and only in-frame beta chains were retained. Rows with one shared CDR3 protein collapse into an entry with the most common genes and DNA. The sample data list 650,000 to 850,000 distinct CDR3 sequences, and around 50% of these were observed just once. The biggest ten clones account for approximately 4.5% of the sample. The sequenced sample consisted of blood. These receptors all stem from a girl between 10 and 17 years old with multiple sclerosis.

The rearrangement uses TRBV20-1 and TRBJ1-2; TRBD1 matches 7 bases. The CDR3 consists of 14 residues. Unmatched junction bases numbered 11, after V lost 2 bases and J lost 8 bases. Germline lookup yields CDR1 DFQATT and CDR2 SNEGSKA (reference sequence). CDR3 in DNA: TGCAGTGCTAGAAGAGGCGACAGGGTGGACGGCTACACCTTC. Its translation: CSARRGDRVDGYTF.

This clonotype has just a few counts. The chain recombines TRBV4-1 with TRBJ2-7; D is ambiguous. Trimming stripped 3 bases from V and 2 bases from J, with 17 bases between. From germline, CDR1 is MGHRA and CDR2 YSYEKL. The CDR3 runs 16 residues. This chain's CDR3 is CASSHRLLGGTYEQYF. The CDR3 nucleotides are TGCGCCAGCAGCCATAGACTTTTGGGCGGAACCTACGAGCAGTACTTC.

The CDR3 DNA reads TGTGCCAGCAGTGCGGGGGGGGCAAGGGAGCAGTACTTC. Translating gives CASSAGGAREQYF. The rearrangement joins TRBV25-1 to TRBJ2-7, with 8 bases identical to TRBD2. V lost 4 bases, J lost 7 bases, and 6 bases stayed unmatched. CDR1 MGHDK and CDR2 SYGVNS come from the germline V gene. The CDR3 is 13 residues long.

This clonotype came up a few times. The CDR3 here is CASSLGGALDYGYTF. The CDR3 DNA sequence: TGTGCCAGCAGTTTGGGGGGCGCTTTGGACTATGGCTACACCTTC. V is TRBV28 and J is TRBJ1-2, with D possibly matching TRBD1 (6 bases). Germline V CDR1 and CDR2: MDHEN, SYDVKM. The V end was cut by 3 bases, the J end by 3 bases, with 14 bases between. This CDR3 comprises 15 residues.

The rearrangement joins TRBV20-1 to TRBJ1-2; TRBD1 might be the D (6 bases). Germline CDR1 reads DFQATT; CDR2 reads SNEGSKA (reference sequence). This CDR3 has 14 residues. Trimming shortened V by 5 bases and J by 5 bases, and 18 bases separated the two germline ends. In DNA form, the CDR3 reads TGCAGTGCTTCATCTCAGGGGATGGGTTATGGCTACACCTTC. Protein: CSASSQGMGYGYTF.

This clonotype was seen a few times. This chain links TRBV3-1 with TRBJ2-1, with 15 positions matching TRBD2. CDR1 is LGHDT and CDR2 is YNNKEL in the germline V gene (reference sequence). V trimming: 4 bases; J trimming: 3 bases; junction bases outside the gene matches: 4. This CDR3 contains 17 residues. This CDR3 reads CASSRTSGRAVYNEQFF. The CDR3 DNA reads TGTGCCAGCAGCCGGACTAGCGGGAGGGCCGTCTACAATGAGCAGTTCTTC.

This chain uses TRBV4-1 with TRBJ2-7; no definite D call. The CDR3 contains 16 residues. V was shortened by 2 bases and J by 3 bases, with 17 bases between the two germline ends. Germline V gene data show CDR1 as MGHRA and CDR2 as YSYEKL. CDR3 residues: CASSQPRTQVDYEQYF. Written as DNA, the CDR3 is TGCGCCAGCAGCCAACCCCGGACCCAGGTCGACTACGAGCAGTACTTC.

The gene calls are TRBV20-1 and TRBJ2-3; D is possibly TRBD2 (6 bases). CDR1 is DFQATT and CDR2 is SNEGSKA in the germline V gene (reference sequence). The CDR3 extends over 16 amino acids. The ends were cut back, 1 base at V and 2 bases at J, with 16 bases in the middle. The CDR3 DNA sequence: TGCAGTGCTAGAGGAAATAGCGGCGGATACACAGATACGCAGTATTTT. Its translation: CSARGNSGGYTDTQYF.

This rearrangement joins TRBV29-1 to TRBJ1-2, with TRBD1 matching 8 bases. Germline loops: CDR1 SQVTM, CDR2 ANQGSEA. The CDR3 runs 12 residues. V lost 7 bases to trimming and J lost 4 bases; unmatched junction nucleotides: 5. The CDR3, as DNA: TGCAGCGCCGGACAGGGCTCCTATGGCTACACCTTC. Protein: CSAGQGSYGYTF. Looking up the rest from reference TRBV29-1 and TRBJ1-2 gives the full variable domain: SAVISQKPSRDICQRGTSLTIQCQVDSQVTMMFWYRQQPGQSLTLIATANQGSEATYESGFVIDKFPISRPNLTFSTLTVSNMSPEDSSIYLCSAGQGSYGYTFGSGTRLTVV.

The genes are TRBV10-3 and TRBJ2-1; weak D call: TRBD2 (5 bases). This CDR3 comprises 15 residues. V was shortened by 0 bases and J by 6 bases, with 12 bases between the two germline ends. Germline CDR1 is ENHRY and CDR2 is SYGVKD. In DNA form, the CDR3 reads TGTGCCATCAGTGAGTCCGGCTCGGGATCCAATGAGCAGTTCTTC. Its protein product is CAISESGSGSNEQFF.

This clonotype came up a few times. The CDR3 DNA follows: TGTGCCAGCAGCCTACTACGTTTGGATGGCTACACCTTC. Its translation: CASSLLRLDGYTF. The V and J genes are TRBV2 and TRBJ1-2, with D unresolved. The CDR3 covers 13 residues. CDR1 and CDR2 (germline): SNHLY, FYNNEI. The V gene lost 6 bases and the J gene lost 6 bases, with 14 bases spanning the gap.

The chain uses TRBV27 and TRBJ2-7; either TRBD1 or TRBD2 may supply D (5 bases each). From germline, CDR1 is MNHEY and CDR2 SMNVEV (reference sequence). The V end was cut by 3 bases, the J end by 3 bases, with 12 bases between. This CDR3 contains 14 residues. The CDR3 protein is CASSFGTDFYEQYF. The CDR3 DNA reads TGTGCCAGCAGTTTCGGGACCGATTTCTACGAGCAGTACTTC.

V gene TRBV20-1 combines with J gene TRBJ2-7, with 9 bases lining up with TRBD1. Germline CDR1 reads DFQATT; CDR2 reads SNEGSKA (reference sequence). V gave up 3 bases and J gave up 0 bases; unmatched junction bases: 9. The CDR3 runs to 16 residues. CDR3 region: CSARGWTGATSYEQYF. The DNA for the CDR3 is TGCAGTGCTAGGGGGTGGACAGGGGCGACCTCCTACGAGCAGTACTTC.